Listed below are T cell receptor beta chains from one sample, sequenced in a study of blood T cell repertoires in COVID-19. This table comes from immunoSEQ multiplex PCR, and its TCRdb copy is limited to in-frame clones, with some not included. The sample lists roughly 190,000 clones; more than 75% were seen once. Source material: peripheral blood. The receptor set was obtained from a human donor in a cohort sampled during active COVID-19. Each CDR3 is given with its conserved first and last residue. Each record gives: V gene, D gene, J gene, clone size, CDR3 length, CDR3 protein, CDR3 DNA. The D gene is left open where the match is weak. The listing skips clone size in some rows; elsewhere it reads once, few, many or a size class.

TRBV27	TRBD2	TRBJ2-7	.	15	CASSLSTSGMDEQYF	TGTGCCAGCAGTTTATCCACTAGCGGGATGGACGAGCAGTACTTC
TRBV28	TRBD1	TRBJ2-7	.	15	CASSFPGQGTPEQYF	TGTGCCAGCAGTTTCCCCGGACAGGGGACACCCGAGCAGTACTTC
TRBV19	.	TRBJ2-1	.	15	CASKSPGDSYNEQFF	TGTGCCAGTAAATCGCCAGGGGACTCCTACAATGAGCAGTTCTTC
TRBV6-2/TRBV6-3	.	TRBJ2-2	.	15	CASSYLAGSGGELFF	TGTGCCAGCAGTTACTTAGCAGGGTCAGGCGGGGAGCTGTTTTTT
TRBV15	.	TRBJ2-7	.	14	CATSRDGRGYEQYF	TGTGCCACCAGCAGAGATGGACGGGGCTACGAGCAGTACTTC
TRBV10-2	TRBD2	TRBJ2-7	.	15	CASSTFREGTYEQYF	TGCGCCAGCAGTACCTTCAGGGAGGGGACCTACGAGCAGTACTTC
TRBV7-2	.	TRBJ2-6	.	17	CASSPPTSLAGANVLTF	TGTGCCAGCAGCCCCCCTACTAGCCTCGCCGGGGCCAACGTCCTGACTTTC
TRBV4-1	.	TRBJ2-5	.	15	CASSQLGSYSETQYF	TGCGCCAGCAGCCAACTGGGCAGTTATTCAGAGACCCAGTACTTC
TRBV4-3	TRBD1	TRBJ2-3	.	19	CASSRTSRDRVDGTDTQYF	TGCGCCAGCAGCCGAACCTCCCGGGACAGGGTCGATGGCACAGATACGCAGTATTTT
TRBV19	.	TRBJ2-1	.	21	CASSIWWASPPERKSFNEQFF	TGTGCCAGTAGTATATGGTGGGCCTCCCCCCCCGAAAGAAAGTCTTTCAATGAGCAGTTCTTC
TRBV21-1	.	TRBJ2-1	.	16	CASSKARGTYNNEQFF	TGTGCCAGCAGCAAAGCTCGCGGGACTTACAACAATGAGCAGTTCTTC
TRBV9	TRBD2	TRBJ2-3	few	16	CASSVGASGRTDTQYF	TGTGCCAGCAGCGTAGGCGCTAGCGGCCGCACAGATACGCAGTATTTT
TRBV3-1/TRBV3-2	.	TRBJ1-1	.	13	CASSQDSRGRAFF	TGTGCCAGCAGCCAAGATTCCAGGGGACGAGCTTTCTTT
TRBV28	TRBD1	TRBJ2-2	.	18	CASRTPILDRVVAGELFF	TGTGCCAGCAGGACCCCCATACTAGACAGGGTTGTCGCCGGGGAGCTGTTTTTT
TRBV7-2	TRBD2	TRBJ2-1	.	18	CASSLAPLAGRSNNEQFF	TGTGCCAGCAGCTTAGCCCCTCTAGCGGGCCGCTCCAACAATGAGCAGTTCTTC
TRBV19	.	TRBJ1-5	.	16	CASPRSRGEGNQPQHF	TGTGCCAGTCCACGCTCCCGGGGGGAAGGCAATCAGCCCCAGCATTTT
TRBV9	.	TRBJ2-5	.	15	CASSVAPDSQETQYF	TGTGCCAGCAGCGTAGCTCCGGACAGTCAAGAGACCCAGTACTTC
TRBV5-4	TRBD2	TRBJ2-7	.	15	CASSLSASGSYEQYF	TGTGCCAGCAGCTTGAGCGCTAGCGGGTCCTACGAGCAGTACTTC
TRBV18	.	TRBJ2-1	.	15	CASSPVTGTGNEQFF	TGTGCCAGCTCACCCGTGACCGGTACGGGCAATGAGCAGTTCTTC
TRBV7-2	.	TRBJ1-5	.	14	CASMLLGGGSAQHF	TGTGCCAGCATGCTACTTGGGGGCGGTTCGGCCCAGCATTTT
TRBV30	TRBD1	TRBJ1-4	.	16	CAWSTGTGYINEKVFF	TGTGCCTGGAGTACAGGGACAGGCTATATTAATGAAAAAGTGTTTTTT
TRBV7-5	.	TRBJ1-4	.	14	CARSPGTVNEKLFF	TGTGCCAGAAGCCCCGGGACAGTGAATGAAAAACTGTTTTTT
TRBV4-3	TRBD2	TRBJ2-7	.	21	CASSQDLVSGGPLRSYDEQYF	TGCGCCAGCAGCCAAGACCTTGTTAGCGGGGGGCCATTACGCTCCTACGACGAGCAGTACTTC
TRBV19	.	TRBJ1-6	.	15	CASSIIGQKNSPLHF	TGTGCCAGTAGTATAATCGGACAGAAAAATTCACCCCTCCACTTT
TRBV7-2	.	TRBJ1-1	.	13	CASRLGQNTEAFF	TGTGCCAGCAGACTCGGACAGAACACTGAAGCTTTCTTT
TRBV18	.	TRBJ2-7	.	15	CASSPLGNPNYEQYF	TGTGCCAGCTCACCGCTAGGAAATCCAAATTACGAGCAGTACTTC
TRBV6-2/TRBV6-3	.	TRBJ2-7	.	14	CASSDTGHSYEQYF	TGTGCCAGCAGTGACACAGGACATTCCTACGAGCAGTACTTC
TRBV13	.	TRBJ1-2	.	13	CASSSTANYGYTF	TGTGCCAGCAGCTCCACAGCTAACTATGGCTACACCTTC
TRBV7-6	.	TRBJ2-5	.	13	CASSATSRETQYF	TGTGCCAGCAGCGCCACTAGTAGAGAGACCCAGTACTTC
TRBV5-4	.	TRBJ2-2	.	16	CASSLGGRIDTGELFF	TGTGCCAGCAGCTTAGGAGGGAGGATAGATACCGGGGAGCTGTTTTTT
TRBV5-6	TRBD2	TRBJ2-5	.	15	CASSLVLAAQETQYF	TGTGCCAGCAGCTTGGTTCTAGCGGCGCAAGAGACCCAGTACTTC
TRBV30	.	TRBJ2-7	.	19	CAWSPVRGNGQRSSYEQYF	TGTGCCTGGAGTCCGGTCCGAGGAAACGGACAGAGGAGCTCCTACGAGCAGTACTTC
TRBV7-9	.	TRBJ2-1	.	14	CASSLGPVYNEQFF	TGTGCCAGCAGCTTAGGTCCAGTCTACAATGAGCAGTTCTTC
TRBV19	.	TRBJ1-1	.	15	CASSMRDRRDTEAFF	TGTGCCAGTAGTATGAGAGATCGTCGAGACACTGAAGCTTTCTTT
TRBV7-2	TRBD2	TRBJ2-1	.	15	CASTFGRTSGNEQFF	TGTGCCAGCACCTTCGGTCGGACTAGCGGTAATGAGCAGTTCTTC
TRBV10-2	TRBD2	TRBJ2-5	.	17	CASRKLVAGGSQQTQYF	TGCGCCAGCCGAAAGCTCGTAGCGGGGGGTAGCCAACAGACCCAGTACTTC
TRBV5-8	.	TRBJ2-7	.	17	CASSPRKGERSSYEQYF	TGTGCCAGCAGCCCACGGAAGGGAGAACGGAGCTCCTACGAGCAGTACTTC
TRBV12-5	TRBD2	TRBJ2-1	once	17	CASGLSFSGSSYNEQFF	TGTGCTAGTGGTTTGAGTTTTAGCGGGAGTTCCTACAATGAGCAGTTCTTC
TRBV18	TRBD1	TRBJ1-1	.	15	CASSELGQAATEAFF	TGTGCCAGCTCAGAACTGGGACAGGCGGCCACTGAAGCTTTCTTT
TRBV30	.	TRBJ2-2	.	13	CAWSVLGTGELFF	TGTGCCTGGAGTGTACTTGGCACCGGGGAGCTGTTTTTT
TRBV20-1	.	TRBJ2-7	few	12	CSASEGSYEQYF	TGCAGTGCTAGTGAAGGGAGCTACGAGCAGTACTTC
TRBV4-2	TRBD2	TRBJ2-3	.	15	CASSPEGGSTDTQYF	TGTGCCAGCAGCCCGGAGGGAGGGTCAACAGATACGCAGTATTTT
TRBV6-2/TRBV6-3	TRBD1	TRBJ2-1	once	17	CASSYRLGQGAGNEQFF	TGTGCCAGCAGTTACCGTCTGGGACAGGGGGCTGGCAATGAGCAGTTCTTC
TRBV5-6	TRBD1	TRBJ1-6	.	12	CASSPGTGSLHF	TGTGCCAGCAGCCCGGGGACAGGGTCCCTCCACTTT
TRBV11-3	TRBD2	TRBJ2-1	.	13	CASSSLAGNEQFF	TGTGCCAGCAGCTCTCTAGCGGGTAATGAGCAGTTCTTC
TRBV5-1	.	TRBJ2-7	.	13	CASGPGLFYEQYF	TGCGCCAGCGGCCCCGGGTTATTCTACGAGCAGTACTTC
TRBV11-2	.	TRBJ2-7	.	14	CASSFGHGSYEQYF	TGTGCCAGCAGCTTCGGACACGGCTCCTACGAGCAGTACTTC